The 17 T cell receptor beta chains given below trace back to one sample, sequenced in a study of OX40 agonist ivuxolimab in advanced cancers. The data were produced by immunoSEQ multiplex PCR, yet TCRdb's version contains in-frame clones alone and is incomplete. The table has some 77,000 clones, around 83% seen once. This specimen consisted of CD4+ or CD8+ T cells sorted from blood, obtained in a trial of the OX40 agonist ivuxolimab. All receptors come from an adult with an advanced solid tumor such as melanoma, head and neck, liver or kidney cancer.

The J gene is TRBJ2-5, the V gene TRBV7-9; D may match TRBD1 or TRBD2 (6 bases each). The length of the CDR3 is 17 residues. Germline V gene data show CDR1 as SEHNR and CDR2 as FQNEAQ (reference sequence). V was clipped by 1 base and J by 1 base, with 16 bases between them. The CDR3 here is CASSLGNIGGRQETQYF. Here the CDR3 DNA reads TGTGCCAGCAGCTTAGGAAATATAGGGGGGCGCCAAGAGACCCAGTACTTC. The full variable domain, completed using reference TRBV7-9 and TRBJ2-5, is DTGVSQNPRHKITKRGQNVTFRCDPISEHNRLYWYRQTLGQGPEFLTYFQNEAQLEKSRLLSDRFSAERPKGSFSTLEIQRTEQGDSAMYLCASSLGNIGGRQETQYFGPGTRLLVL.

In this sample, this clone turned up a few times. The chain carries TRBV21-1 and TRBJ2-2; no check of the table's D call, TRBD1, against the DNA was made. TRBV21-1 is a pseudogene. The CDR3 consists of 12 residues. Here the CDR3 reads CASRRGTGELFF. In DNA, the CDR3 is TGTGCCAGCAGAAGGGGCACCGGGGAGCTGTTTTTT.

This clone was found a few times. The chain combines TRBV7-8 with TRBJ2-2; 10 bases agree with TRBD2. The junction had 8 bases not matched to a gene; V was cut back by 6 bases and J by 7 bases. The germline V gene encodes CDR1 SGHVS and CDR2 FQNEAQ. The CDR3 consists of 15 residues. CDR3 bases: TGTGCCAGCAGTGACAGCGGGGGGGCCGACGGGGAGCTGTTTTTT. As protein: CASSDSGGADGELFF.

The chain is built from TRBV7-2 and TRBJ2-7, with D possibly being TRBD2 (5 bases). The germline V gene encodes CDR1 SGHTA and CDR2 FQGNSA. The germline V and J ends were trimmed by 4 bases and 1 base, with 17 bases remaining between them. The CDR3 consists of 16 residues. The CDR3 loop is CASSSQLGLGSYEQYF. CDR3 nucleotide sequence: TGTGCCAGCAGCTCACAACTAGGCTTGGGTTCCTACGAGCAGTACTTC. The full variable domain, rest sourced from reference TRBV7-2 and TRBJ2-7, is GAGVSQSPSNKVTEKGKDVELRCDPISGHTALYWYRQSLGQGLEFLIYFQGNSAPDKSGLPSDRFSAERTGGSVSTLTIQRTQQEDSAVYLCASSSQLGLGSYEQYFGPGTRLTVT.

In its sample, this clone was seen a few times. The chain has TRBV5-1 and TRBJ2-5; 9 positions agree with TRBD1. Germline CDR1 is SGHRS and CDR2 is YFSETQ. V trimming: 4 bases; J trimming: 5 bases; junction bases outside the gene matches: 6. The CDR3 totals 14 residues. The CDR3 coding sequence is TGCGCCAGCAGCCTGGGACAGGGATACGAGACCCAGTACTTC. Translating it yields CASSLGQGYETQYF. The variable domain in full, with the rest retrieved from reference TRBV5-1 and TRBJ2-5, is KAGVTQTPRYLIKTRGQQVTLSCSPISGHRSVSWYQQTPGQGLQFLFEYFSETQRNKGNFPGRFSGRQFSNSRSEMNVSTLELGDSALYLCASSLGQGYETQYFGPGTRLLVL.

The rearrangement links TRBV7-2 to TRBJ1-6; no definite D call. Looked up from germline, CDR1 is SGHTA and CDR2 is FQGNSA. The CDR3 extends over 14 amino acids. Trimming took off 5 bases at V and 7 bases at J, with 12 bases between the two ends. The DNA of the CDR3 is TGTGCCAGCAGCCCTCGCGGAAGCAATTCACCCCTCCACTTT. Translation: CASSPRGSNSPLHF.

This chain links TRBV10-2 with TRBJ1-5; the match to TRBD1 covers 8 bases. This CDR3 comprises 18 residues. Trimming removed 2 bases from V and 7 bases from J; junction bases left unmatched: 16. The germline gives CDR1 WSHSY, CDR2 SAAADI. The CDR3 DNA sequence: TGCGCCAGCAGTGAGGGGACTTTGACAGGGGCCGTAGGGCAGCCCCAGCATTTT. Residues: CASSEGTLTGAVGQPQHF.

The rearrangement links TRBV7-9 to TRBJ2-5; a weak D match, TRBD2 (6 bases). The CDR3 contains 16 residues. Germline lookup yields CDR1 SEHNR and CDR2 FQNEAQ (reference sequence). The V end lost 1 base, the J end lost 4 bases, and 16 bases lay between the germline ends. The CDR3 is CASSLGRGGSRETQYF. CDR3 DNA: TGTGCCAGCAGCTTAGGTCGTGGGGGGTCTAGAGAGACCCAGTACTTC.

The J gene is TRBJ1-1, the V gene TRBV20-1; D ambiguous. This CDR3 has 11 amino acids. Germline values: CDR1 DFQATT, CDR2 SNEGSKA (reference sequence). Trimming took 3 bases from V and 10 from J, leaving 12 bases between them. The CDR3 nucleotides are TGCAGTGCTAGGGACCGTGAAGCAGCTTTCTTT. Residues: CSARDREAAFF.

This chain uses TRBV2 with TRBJ1-6, with TRBD1 as a possible D gene (5 bases). The length of the CDR3 is 15 residues. Germline V gene sequence: CDR1 SNHLY, CDR2 FYNNEI. V shed 7 bases and J shed 10 bases, with 20 bases lying between them. The CDR3 bases are TGTGCCAGCACCCCTTTCGACAGTCCTAACTCACCCCTCCACTTT. Translated: CASTPFDSPNSPLHF.

The rearrangement links TRBV18 to TRBJ2-2, with no clear D. Looked up from germline, CDR1 is KGHSH and CDR2 is LQKENI. The V and J ends lost 1 base and 3 bases respectively, with 12 bases between them. This CDR3 has 16 amino acids. CDR3 residues: CASSPRIGMDTGELFF. The CDR3 DNA reads as TGTGCCAGCTCACCACGGATAGGGATGGACACCGGGGAGCTGTTTTTT.

The chain joins TRBV4-1 to TRBJ2-5; possibly TRBD2 for D (5 bases). Trimming pared 0 bases from V and 4 bases from J, leaving 12 bases between. There are 15 residues in the CDR3. The germline CDR1 and CDR2 sequences are MGHRA and YSYEKL. The CDR3 nucleotides are TGCGCCAGCAGCCAAGATCTGAGGGAACGAGAGACCCAGTACTTC. It yields the protein CASSQDLRERETQYF.

The rearrangement joins TRBV6-1 to TRBJ1-2; 7 bases agree with TRBD1. The germline V gene has CDR1 MNHNS and CDR2 SASEGT. The CDR3 sequence is 17 residues long. With 3 bases clipped from V and 7 bases from J, the junction kept 17 bases outside the gene matches. CDR3 coding DNA: TGTGCCAGCAGTGAGAGTTTGACGACAGGGCTCTCCCTTGGCTACACCTTC. This sequence encodes CASSESLTTGLSLGYTF.

The genes are TRBV4-3 and TRBJ2-5; D could derive from TRBD1 or TRBD2 (5 bases each). The V gene's germline CDR1 is LGHNA and CDR2 YSLEER. V was pared by 2 bases and J by 6 bases, with 16 bases between. The CDR3 covers 15 residues. For the CDR3, the DNA is TGCGCCAGCAGCCAACTCCTAGCTGGGGGTCAGACCCAGTACTTC. Protein: CASSQLLAGGQTQYF.

This chain joins TRBV5-8 and TRBJ2-5; D is uncertain. The CDR3 length is 13 residues. Germline V lookup: CDR1 SGHTS, CDR2 YDEGEE. Trimming removed 1 base at V and 4 bases at J, with 8 bases between. CDR3 sequence (DNA): TGTGCCAGCAGCTTGTACTCGTTAGAGACCCAGTACTTC. It yields the protein CASSLYSLETQYF.

The chain combines TRBV10-2 with TRBJ1-6; D is ambiguous. V shed 6 bases and J shed 6 bases, with 9 bases lying between them. This CDR3 is 13 amino acids long. Looked up from germline, CDR1 is WSHSY and CDR2 is SAAADI. CDR3 bases: TGCGCCAGCAGGGAGGAGGGTAATTCACCCCTCCACTTT. Amino acids: CASREEGNSPLHF.

V usage is TRBV6-1 and J usage is TRBJ1-4; D not certain. Between the trimmed V and J ends, which lost 6 bases and 8 bases, there was a span of 10 bases. This CDR3 contains 12 residues. The germline V gene has CDR1 MNHNS and CDR2 SASEGT. As DNA, the CDR3 is TGTGCCAGCAGGGTAGTGAAGGAAAAACTGTTTTTT. This translates into CASRVVKEKLFF.